This passage covers 6 T cell receptor beta chains from one sample sequenced in a study of beta chain features in type 1 diabetes. TCRB transcripts that were expressed got sequenced, as all of the isolated RNA had been reverse transcribed. Only in-frame clones appear in the TCRdb table, and some are missing; sequencing was by immunoSEQ multiplex PCR. The sample yields about 250,000 clones, over 12% seen once. The specimen was naive CD4+ T cells from blood. These receptors were collected from a woman between 35 and 50 years old in good health.

This clone showed up just a few times. The chain recombines TRBV5-1 with TRBJ2-3; possible D gene TRBD2, 6 bases. The CDR3 is 16 residues long. The V and J ends lost 4 bases and 1 base respectively, with 16 bases between them. Germline V gene lookup returns CDR1 SGHRS and CDR2 YFSETQ. CDR3 amino acids: CASSLGSGVGTDTQYF. DNA for the CDR3: TGCGCCAGCAGCCTGGGGTCGGGGGTCGGCACAGATACGCAGTATTTT.

This clone came up a few times. The CDR3 is CASSETGPGAAFF. The CDR3 coding sequence is TGTGCCAGCAGTGAAACAGGGCCGGGCGCGGCTTTCTTT. The chain is built from TRBV6-4 and TRBJ1-1; TRBD1 is a possible D gene (6 bases). The CDR3 totals 13 residues. V lost 3 bases to trimming and J lost 11 bases, with 16 bases between them. Germline V gene sequence: CDR1 MRHNA, CDR2 SNTAGT.

This clone has just a few counts. The chain has TRBV7-2 and TRBJ2-7, with D perhaps matching TRBD2 (6 bases). Germline V CDR1 and CDR2: SGHTA, FQGNSA. Trimming pared 5 bases from V and 4 bases from J, leaving 18 bases between. The CDR3 spans 15 residues. The CDR3 spells CASSTASEPGYEQYF. CDR3 in DNA: TGTGCCAGCAGCACCGCTAGCGAACCCGGGTACGAGCAGTACTTC.

Many counts were recorded for this clone. V gene TRBV29-1 combines with J gene TRBJ2-7; possible D gene TRBD1, 6 bases. Germline V CDR1 and CDR2: SQVTM, ANQGSEA. The CDR3 consists of 14 residues. Trimming removed 5 bases at V and 5 bases at J, with 19 bases between. In DNA form, the CDR3 reads TGCAGCGTTCAGAGAGGGCAGGGGATTGACGAGCAGTACTTC. Residues: CSVQRGQGIDEQYF.

This clone was detected a few times. The chain is built from TRBV10-1 and TRBJ2-5; 9 positions agree with TRBD2. The CDR3 has 15 residues. Germline V gene sequence: CDR1 WNHNN, CDR2 SYGVQD (reference sequence). V lost 4 bases, J lost 5 bases, and 8 bases stayed unmatched. CDR3 coding DNA: TGCGCCAGCAGTGGTAGCGGGGGAGTGGTGGAGACCCAGTACTTC. This encodes CASSGSGGVVETQYF.

This clone was counted a few times. This chain connects TRBV5-1 to TRBJ2-7; 8 bases match TRBD1. Per the germline V gene, CDR1 is SGHRS and CDR2 is YFSETQ. The CDR3 sequence is 14 residues long. V lost 6 bases, J lost 0 bases, and 5 bases stayed unmatched. The CDR3 DNA reads TGCGCCAGCACCACGACAGGGGACTCCTACGAGCAGTACTTC. Amino acids: CASTTTGDSYEQYF.